Each of the 23 T cell receptor beta chains below was sequenced from the same sample in a study of cytomegalovirus exposure and HLA in healthy donors. The PCR ran on 60 Vbeta and 13 Jbeta primers. Produced via immunoSEQ multiplex PCR; TCRdb's table is partial and in-frame only. The sample lists 150,000 to 200,000 clones; around three quarters were seen once. Sequencing used PBMCs. These receptors all stem from a woman in her fifties or sixties in good health and CMV-seronegative.

This clone was recorded once. The V gene is TRBV6-1, the J gene TRBJ2-7, with D maybe TRBD1 (7 bases). Germline CDR1 reads MNHNS; CDR2 reads SASEGT. V was cut by 5 bases and J by 1 base, with 15 bases left in between. CDR3 size: 15 residues. The CDR3 loop reads CASSPQGGHSYEQYF. The CDR3 coding sequence is TGTGCCAGCAGTCCTCAGGGGGGACATTCCTACGAGCAGTACTTC.

The chain combines TRBV7-3 with TRBJ2-3; tentatively, D is TRBD1 (5 bases). CDR3 length equals 17 residues. The V gene lost 2 bases and the J gene lost 0 bases, with 15 bases spanning the gap. Germline V gene data show CDR1 as SGHTA and CDR2 as FQGTGA. The CDR3 reads CASSLWSSPGSTDTQYF. CDR3 nucleotide sequence: TGTGCCAGCAGCTTATGGTCGTCGCCAGGGAGCACAGATACGCAGTATTTT.

The J gene is TRBJ2-1, the V gene TRBV29-1, with D perhaps matching TRBD2 (6 bases). The germline CDR1 and CDR2 sequences are SQVTM and ANQGSEA. CDR3 size: 12 residues. V was cut by 2 bases and J by 6 bases, with 8 bases left in between. The CDR3 DNA is TGCAGCGTTGAACGGGGGAGCAATGAGCAGTTCTTC. Residues: CSVERGSNEQFF.

V is TRBV9 and J is TRBJ1-4; a possible D gene is TRBD1 (6 bases). Deletions cut 4 bases from V and 3 bases from J, with 13 bases between. The germline gives CDR1 SGDLS, CDR2 YYNGEE. The CDR3 contains 15 residues. The CDR3 loop is CASSLRQVPNEKLFF. For the CDR3, the DNA is TGTGCCAGCAGCCTCCGACAGGTCCCTAATGAAAAACTGTTTTTT. Full variable domain (outside the CDR3, taken from reference TRBV9 and TRBJ1-4): DSGVTQTPKHLITATGQRVTLRCSPRSGDLSVYWYQQSLDQGLQFLIQYYNGEERAKGNILERFSAQQFPDLHSELNLSSLELGDSALYFCASSLRQVPNEKLFFGSGTQLSVL.

The V and J genes are TRBV5-1 and TRBJ1-1, with 7 bases aligning to TRBD1. The CDR3 is 15 amino acids. V lost 0 bases to trimming and J lost 1 base; unmatched junction nucleotides: 3. From germline, CDR1 is SGHRS and CDR2 YFSETQ. The CDR3 loop reads CASSLDAGGNTEAFF. CDR3 in DNA: TGCGCCAGCAGCTTGGATGCAGGGGGGAACACTGAAGCTTTCTTT.

The rearrangement uses TRBV7-9 and TRBJ1-1; D uncertain. Germline V CDR1 and CDR2: SEHNR, FQNEAQ (reference sequence). Trimming took off 5 bases at V and 3 bases at J, with 16 bases between the two ends. This CDR3 spans 15 amino acids. The CDR3, as DNA: TGTGCCAGCAGCCTTCTAGGAATCCGGGACACTGAAGCTTTCTTT. Protein: CASSLLGIRDTEAFF.

About this clone: Relative to the germline gene, one junction end is altered; a read error may explain this. The chain employs TRBV7-9 and TRBJ1-6; 7 positions agree with TRBD1. The germline V gene encodes CDR1 SEHNR and CDR2 FQNEAQ (reference sequence). This CDR3 spans 14 amino acids. CDR3 sequence: CSSTSGTDNSPLHF. CDR3 DNA sequence: TGTTCCAGCACCTCCGGGACAGATAATTCACCCCTCCACTTT.

The chain carries TRBV6-6 and TRBJ1-5; tentative D call: TRBD1 (5 bases). V lost 6 bases, J lost 2 bases, and 17 bases lay in between. The germline V gene encodes CDR1 MNHNY and CDR2 SVGAGI (reference sequence). The CDR3 spans 16 residues. CDR3 in DNA: TGTGCCAGCAGCCCTCCCCCCCGGGGGGGCAATCAGCCCCAGCATTTT. As protein: CASSPPPRGGNQPQHF.

V usage is TRBV28 and J usage is TRBJ1-5; D may be TRBD1 (6 bases). The V end was cut by 7 bases, the J end by 2 bases, with 12 bases between. The germline V gene has CDR1 MDHEN and CDR2 SYDVKM. The CDR3 sequence is 14 residues long. The CDR3 nucleotides read TGTGCCAGCATGCGGGGGGGCGGCAATCAGCCCCAGCATTTT. Translation: CASMRGGGNQPQHF. Looking up the rest from reference TRBV28 and TRBJ1-5 gives the full variable domain: DVKVTQSSRYLVKRTGEKVFLECVQDMDHENMFWYRQDPGLGLRLIYFSYDVKMKEKGDIPEGYSVSREKKERFSLILESASTNQTSMYLCASMRGGGNQPQHFGDGTRLSIL.

The J gene is TRBJ1-3, the V gene TRBV7-8; perhaps TRBD1 as D (5 bases). This CDR3 has 15 amino acids. V shed 6 bases and J shed 4 bases, with 16 bases lying between them. Germline V lookup: CDR1 SGHVS, CDR2 FQNEAQ. CDR3 nucleotides: TGTGCCAGCAGTCAGGGTCCGGCCTCCGGAAACACCATATATTTT. As protein: CASSQGPASGNTIYF.

A few counts support this clone. The V call is TRBV7-9, the J call TRBJ1-2; 7 bases align to TRBD1. Germline CDR1 reads SEHNR; CDR2 reads FQNEAQ (reference sequence). Trimming cost V 0 bases and J 8 bases; bases outside gene matches: 9. There are 15 residues in the CDR3. DNA for the CDR3: TGTGCCAGCAGCTTAGCGGAGACAGGGCTGGGGGGCTACACCTTC. This gives the protein CASSLAETGLGGYTF. The full variable domain, with the rest looked up from reference TRBV7-9 and TRBJ1-2, is DTGVSQNPRHKITKRGQNVTFRCDPISEHNRLYWYRQTLGQGPEFLTYFQNEAQLEKSRLLSDRFSAERPKGSFSTLEIQRTEQGDSAMYLCASSLAETGLGGYTFGSGTRLTVV.

The rearrangement links TRBV19 to TRBJ1-1; tentative D call: TRBD1 (5 bases). Deletions cut 7 bases from V and 5 bases from J, with 14 bases between. This CDR3 region has 13 residues. CDR1 is LNHDA, CDR2 SQIVND, per germline (reference sequence). CDR3 amino acids: CASIRQGSTEAFF. The CDR3 DNA is TGTGCCAGTATTCGTCAGGGTTCTACTGAAGCTTTCTTT.

This chain links TRBV7-2 with TRBJ2-5, with 8 positions matching TRBD2. The junction had 15 bases not matched to a gene; V was cut back by 2 bases and J by 4 bases. Germline V gene lookup returns CDR1 SGHTA and CDR2 FQGNSA. The CDR3 consists of 18 residues. The DNA of the CDR3 is TGTGCCAGCAGCTTAAGAGTAGTTAGCGGGGCATCCGGAGAGACCCAGTACTTC. Its translation: CASSLRVVSGASGETQYF.

The chain links TRBV6-1 to TRBJ2-5, with 7 bases that match TRBD2. The CDR3 runs to 15 residues. V lost 2 bases and J lost 6; bases outside the gene matches: 9. Germline V gives CDR1 MNHNS, CDR2 SASEGT. The CDR3 DNA sequence: TGTGCCAGCAGTGAAAGCGGGGCCAAGGGGAAGACCCAGTACTTC. This gives the protein CASSESGAKGKTQYF.

V and J are TRBV10-2 and TRBJ1-4; 7 bases are a match to TRBD1. The CDR3 extends over 17 amino acids. Trimming at V came to 7 bases and at J to 2 bases, leaving 13 bases not matched to a gene. CDR1 WSHSY and CDR2 SAAADI come from the germline V gene. The CDR3 region is CASTKDRKGSTNEKLFF. The CDR3 DNA sequence: TGCGCCAGCACTAAGGACAGGAAAGGGTCCACTAATGAAAAACTGTTTTTT.

This sequence joins TRBV27 and TRBJ2-1; the match to TRBD2 covers 9 bases. The CDR3 has 16 amino acids. CDR1 and CDR2 from the germline V gene are MNHEY and SMNVEV (reference sequence). V trimming: 5 bases; J trimming: 7 bases; junction bases outside the gene matches: 12. The CDR3 loop reads CASSHSGAGGKNEQFF. The CDR3 nucleotides read TGTGCCAGCAGTCACTCCGGAGCGGGGGGTAAGAATGAGCAGTTCTTC.

The J gene is TRBJ2-5, the V gene TRBV6-6; maybe TRBD2 (6 bases). Looked up from germline, CDR1 is MNHNY and CDR2 is SVGAGI (reference sequence). This CDR3 has 13 residues. V lost 7 bases and J lost 5, with 14 bases in between. CDR3 nucleotide sequence: TGTGCCAGCAACCGAGCGGGCGGGGAGACCCAGTACTTC. The encoded protein is CASNRAGGETQYF.

The chain joins TRBV20-1 to TRBJ1-2; D gene ambiguous. The germline V gene has CDR1 DFQATT and CDR2 SNEGSKA (reference sequence). The ends were cut back, 5 bases at V and 8 bases at J, with 12 bases in the middle. The CDR3 is 11 residues long. The CDR3 region is CSAPSFMGYTF. CDR3 nucleotide sequence: TGCAGTGCTCCGAGTTTTATGGGCTACACCTTC.

V is TRBV13 and J is TRBJ2-5; 7 bases are a match to TRBD1. The CDR3 spans 14 residues. Germline-derived CDR1 and CDR2 are PRHDT and FYEKMQ (reference sequence). The V segment lost 6 bases and the J segment 5 bases; nucleotides outside the gene matches: 9. CDR3 DNA: TGTGCCAGCAGATCGAGAGGGACAGCGGAGACCCAGTACTTC. Translation: CASRSRGTAETQYF.

This sequence joins TRBV10-3 and TRBJ1-4, with D possibly being TRBD1 (6 bases). Trimming stripped 11 bases from V and 6 bases from J, with 16 bases between. The CDR3 totals 13 residues. CDR1 ENHRY and CDR2 SYGVKD come from the germline V gene. CDR3: CAATGFVDEKLFF. CDR3 nucleotide sequence: TGTGCCGCCACAGGGTTCGTCGATGAAAAACTGTTTTTT.

This clone was counted a single time. Here the CDR3 DNA reads TGTGCCAGCAGTCAGAGGGCCGGCACCTACAATGAGCAGTTCTTC. Residues: CASSQRAGTYNEQFF. This chain uses TRBV6-5 with TRBJ2-1; D is perhaps TRBD2 (5 bases). CDR1 MNHEY and CDR2 SVGAGI come from the germline V gene. The CDR3 is 15 amino acids. Trimming pared 5 bases from V and 2 bases from J, leaving 13 bases between.

The chain carries TRBV7-2 and TRBJ2-7; 13 bases agree with TRBD2. The length of the CDR3 is 18 residues. V shed 3 bases and J 0 bases; nucleotides not matched to a gene: 8. Germline-derived CDR1 and CDR2 are SGHTA and FQGNSA. Written as DNA, the CDR3 is TGTGCCAGCAGCTTCGGAGGATGGACTAGCGGGAGCTCCTACGAGCAGTACTTC. It translates to CASSFGGWTSGSSYEQYF.

The chain carries TRBV12-5 and TRBJ2-1, with D perhaps TRBD2 (6 bases). V was shortened by 0 bases and J by 8 bases, with 11 bases between the two germline ends. Germline V gene sequence: CDR1 LGHNT, CDR2 FRNRAP. The CDR3 consists of 14 residues. The CDR3 spells CASGLVRDWHEQFF. The CDR3 DNA follows: TGTGCTAGTGGTTTGGTTCGGGACTGGCATGAGCAGTTCTTC.